This paragraph covers one T cell receptor (beta chain) sequence. The method was immunoSEQ multiplex PCR; TCRdb's version includes in-frame clones alone and lacks a portion of them. Here the sample spans approximately 70,000 clones, about 91% being singletons. These data originate in a study of OX40 agonist ivuxolimab in advanced cancers. The ends were cut back, 0 bases at V and 0 bases at J, with 6 bases in the middle. This CDR3 contains 14 residues. Germline-derived CDR1 and CDR2 are SQVTM and ANQGSEA. The V call is TRBV29-1, the J call TRBJ1-3, with D unresolved. This specimen was CD4+ or CD8+ T cells sorted from blood, taken in a trial of the OX40 agonist ivuxolimab. The origin of this receptor is an adult with an advanced solid tumor such as melanoma, head and neck, liver or kidney cancer. For the CDR3, the DNA is TGCAGCGTTGAAGACAACAGCTCTGGAAACACCATATATTTT. Protein: CSVEDNSSGNTIYF.